The rows below give T cell receptor beta chains drawn from one sample of a study of regulatory T cells in long-lasting Graves disease. TCRdb called the multiplex PCR reads again in MiXCR, with one record for every CDR3 protein. Of 250,000 to 400,000 distinct CDR3 sequences in the sample, 15% to 20% were seen once. Material: peripheral blood mononuclear cells (PBMCs), obtained at new diagnosis, from a patient treated with antithyroid drugs. These receptors were obtained from a female donor with Graves disease. The CDR3 runs from the conserved cysteine through the conserved F or W. Fields, in order: V gene, D gene, J gene, clone size, CDR3 DNA, CDR3 protein. A D gene is named only where the DNA matches it firmly. Rows may omit the clone size; those that give it use once, few, many or a size class.

>TRBV2|.|TRBJ2-7|.
TGTGCCAGCAGTGAGGGCATCACCTACGAGCAGTACTTC
CASSEGITYEQYF
>TRBV4-2|.|TRBJ2-6|many
TGTGCCAGCAGGCCTACCGAAAGAGGGGCCAACGTCCTGACTTTC
CASRPTERGANVLTF
>TRBV12-3/TRBV12-4|.|TRBJ1-3|.
TGTGCCAGCAGTTTAGCGGGGACATATACTGGAAACACCATATATTTT
CASSLAGTYTGNTIYF
>TRBV11-2|.|TRBJ2-2|.
TGTGCCAGCAGCCAGATCGTTGGGGCCGGGGAGCTGTTTTTT
CASSQIVGAGELFF
>TRBV7-6|TRBD2|TRBJ2-3|many
TGTGCCAGCAGCTTTAAGTGGGAGGGCCGGGACACAGATACGCAGTATTTT
CASSFKWEGRDTDTQYF
>TRBV24-1|.|TRBJ2-7|.
TGTGCCACCAGTGATTTCGGTAGCTACGAGCAGTACTTC
CATSDFGSYEQYF
>TRBV11-2|.|TRBJ2-3|many
TGTGCCAGCAGCTTACTAGCGCCAATCACAGATACGCAGTATTTT
CASSLLAPITDTQYF
>TRBV28|TRBD2|TRBJ2-7|.
TGTGCCAGCAGCCTTTTCCTGTCGGGGGGATCGATATACGAGCAGTACTTC
CASSLFLSGGSIYEQYF
>TRBV11-3|.|TRBJ1-1|.
TGTGCCAGCAGCTTAGGGGGACGGGAAAACACTGAAGCTTTCTTT
CASSLGGRENTEAFF
>TRBV18|.|TRBJ2-7|many
TGTGCCAGCTCACCATCGGGGCTTCATTACGAGCAGTACTTC
CASSPSGLHYEQYF
>TRBV19|.|TRBJ1-2|many
TGTGCCAGTAGTGGGACGTTCGTGGATGGCTACACCTTC
CASSGTFVDGYTF
>TRBV11-3|.|TRBJ1-5|many
TGTGCCAGCAGTCGGACAGTGACTTTTTATAGCAATCAGCCCCAGCATTTT
CASSRTVTFYSNQPQHF
>TRBV11-3|.|TRBJ2-3|many
TGTGCCAGCAGCTTAGGACTGTGGCGAAGTCCCTCTAGCACAGATACGCAGTATTTT
CASSLGLWRSPSSTDTQYF
>TRBV28|.|TRBJ1-5|many
TGTGCCAGCCAAGCAGGTAAAAATCAGCCCCAGCATTTT
CASQAGKNQPQHF
>TRBV29-1|TRBD1|TRBJ2-1|many
TGCAGCGTTGACCCTTGGGACAGGGGATACAATGAGCAGTTCTTC
CSVDPWDRGYNEQFF
>TRBV2|.|TRBJ2-7|many
TGTGCCAGCAGTGAAGCCAGGGGAAACGAGCAGTACTTC
CASSEARGNEQYF
>TRBV12-3/TRBV12-4|.|TRBJ2-3|many
TGTGCCAGCAGTTTAGGCAGAGACACAGATACGCAGTATTTT
CASSLGRDTDTQYF